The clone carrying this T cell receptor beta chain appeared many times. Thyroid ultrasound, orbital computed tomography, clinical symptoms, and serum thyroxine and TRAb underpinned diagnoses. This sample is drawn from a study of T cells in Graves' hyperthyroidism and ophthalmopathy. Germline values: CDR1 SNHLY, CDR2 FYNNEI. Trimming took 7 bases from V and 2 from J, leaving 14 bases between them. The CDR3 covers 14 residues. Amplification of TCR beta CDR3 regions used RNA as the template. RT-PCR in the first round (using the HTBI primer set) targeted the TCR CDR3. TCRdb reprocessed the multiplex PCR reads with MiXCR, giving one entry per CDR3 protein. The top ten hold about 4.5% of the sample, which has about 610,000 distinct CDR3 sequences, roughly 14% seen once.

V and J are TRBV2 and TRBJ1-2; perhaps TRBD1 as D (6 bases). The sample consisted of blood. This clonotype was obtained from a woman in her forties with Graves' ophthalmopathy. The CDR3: CASKSQGMNYGYTF. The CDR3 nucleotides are TGTGCCAGCAAATCACAGGGTATGAACTATGGCTACACCTTC.